Presented here are 24 T cell receptor beta chains from one specimen sequenced in a study of identical twins. Via MiXCR, TCRdb re-called the 5' RACE reads, giving one row per CDR3 protein. In the table there are about 890,000 distinct CDR3 sequences, approximately 13% of which are singletons. This sample also belongs to another study, concerning yellow fever vaccine responses in identical twins.

The material sequenced was PBMCs. These receptors were collected from a woman aged 18-35 years in good health.

This clonotype was seen a handful of times. The chain has TRBV5-1 and TRBJ2-5, with no clear D. Trimming took 0 bases from V and 3 from J, leaving 15 bases between them. CDR3 length: 16 amino acids. CDR1 and CDR2 (germline): SGHRS, YFSETQ. CDR3 coding DNA: TGCGCCAGCAGCTTGGCCGGTAGGTCGGCGAAAGAGACCCAGTACTTC. As protein: CASSLAGRSAKETQYF.

V is TRBV27 and J is TRBJ2-7; maybe TRBD2 (6 bases). V was pared by 5 bases and J by 0 bases, with 23 bases between. The CDR3 runs 18 residues. CDR1 and CDR2 from the germline V gene are MNHEY and SMNVEV (reference sequence). The CDR3 nucleotides read TGTGCCAGCAGTAACTACGGGGATAGCGGTCCCGCCTCCTACGAGCAGTACTTC. Translation gives CASSNYGDSGPASYEQYF.

This clonotype was picked up many times. V is TRBV4-1 and J is TRBJ2-7, with D possibly being TRBD2 (5 bases). V lost 5 bases and J lost 2, with 13 bases in between. Germline V gene sequence: CDR1 MGHRA, CDR2 YSYEKL. This CDR3 is built from 14 residues. The CDR3 DNA reads TGCGCCAGCAGCTCGGGATCCTACCCCTACGAGCAGTACGTC. Encoded protein: CASSSGSYPYEQYV.

This clonotype was detected ten times or more. This rearrangement joins TRBV9 to TRBJ2-5, with a tentative D call TRBD2 (5 bases). The germline CDR1 and CDR2 sequences are SGDLS and YYNGEE. This CDR3 spans 14 amino acids. The ends were cut back, 3 bases at V and 5 bases at J, with 14 bases in the middle. The CDR3 region has the DNA TGTGCCAGCAGCGCCTCGACGGGATGGGAGACCCAGTACTTC. It yields the protein CASSASTGWETQYF.

The chain recombines TRBV7-8 with TRBJ2-3, with TRBD2 identical over 9 bases. Germline lookup yields CDR1 SGHVS and CDR2 FQNEAQ. V dropped 0 bases and J dropped 2; count of bases not matched to a gene: 12. The CDR3 has 19 amino acids. The CDR3 reads CASSLAASGDYSPTDTQYF. As DNA, the CDR3 is TGTGCCAGCAGCTTAGCGGCTAGCGGGGACTATTCTCCCACAGATACGCAGTATTTT. The whole variable domain, remainder taken from reference TRBV7-8 and TRBJ2-3, is GAGVSQSPRYKVAKRGQDVALRCDPISGHVSLFWYQQALGQGPEFLTYFQNEAQLDKSGLPSDRFFAERPEGSVSTLKIQRTQQEDSAVYLCASSLAASGDYSPTDTQYFGPGTRLTVL.

The J gene is TRBJ2-1, the V gene TRBV20-1, with TRBD2 matching 8 bases. The germline CDR1 and CDR2 sequences are DFQATT and SNEGSKA (reference sequence). V lost 5 bases and J lost 0; bases outside the gene matches: 12. The CDR3 has 17 residues. The CDR3 reads CSASAAGVTDSYNEQFF. The CDR3 DNA reads as TGCAGTGCTTCCGCAGCGGGAGTGACCGACTCCTACAATGAGCAGTTCTTC.

The sample holds a few counts of this clonotype. The CDR3 nucleotides are TGCAGTGCTAGTCCCTACGCCCGGGTAAAAACAGATACGCAGTATTTT. As protein: CSASPYARVKTDTQYF. The chain couples TRBV20-1 to TRBJ2-3; the D is unclear. Germline CDR1 is DFQATT and CDR2 is SNEGSKA (reference sequence). This CDR3 has 16 amino acids. Trimming stripped 3 bases from V and 3 bases from J, with 19 bases between.

This clonotype turned up a few times. The chain links TRBV5-5 to TRBJ2-2; D call uncertain. Trimming took off 0 bases at V and 1 base at J, with 10 bases between the two ends. The CDR3 totals 16 residues. CDR1 is SGHKS, CDR2 YYEKEE, per germline (reference sequence). The CDR3 DNA reads TGTGCCAGCAGCTTGGTGTTCAGCATGAACACCGGGGAGCTGTTTTTT. This sequence encodes CASSLVFSMNTGELFF.

The CDR3: CASSRRGGDKGEKLFF. The CDR3 nucleotides read TGCGCCAGCAGCCGGAGGGGGGGCGACAAGGGAGAAAAACTGTTTTTT. This sequence joins TRBV4-1 and TRBJ1-4; TRBD1 is a possible D gene (6 bases). Germline CDR1 is MGHRA and CDR2 is YSYEKL. V lost 4 bases to trimming and J lost 8 bases, with 20 bases between them. There are 16 residues in the CDR3.

This clonotype was seen a few times. One end of the junction varies from germline; a read error may be responsible. This chain joins TRBV10-2 and TRBJ1-6; D is ambiguous. The CDR3 totals 12 residues. Germline-derived CDR1 and CDR2 are WSHSY and SAAADI. The CDR3 sequence: CASSQSNSPLHF. The CDR3 coding sequence is TGCGCCAGCAGTCAGTCTAATTCACCCCTCCACTTT.

This clonotype was seen only a few times. This rearrangement joins TRBV20-1 to TRBJ2-7; D could derive from TRBD1 or TRBD2 (5 bases each). In germline, CDR1 is DFQATT, CDR2 SNEGSKA (reference sequence). CDR3 length equals 12 residues. The CDR3 sequence is CSALGESYEQYF. For the CDR3, the DNA is TGCAGCGCTTTAGGGGAGTCCTACGAGCAGTACTTC.

This sequence joins TRBV5-1 and TRBJ2-5, with D hard to call. Germline lookup yields CDR1 SGHRS and CDR2 YFSETQ. V gave up 4 bases and J gave up 4 bases, with 8 bases separating them. This CDR3 has 12 residues. Here the CDR3 DNA reads TGCGCCAGCAGCCCCTCGATAGAGACCCAGTACTTC. Encoded protein: CASSPSIETQYF.

This clonotype was detected ten times or more. The chain couples TRBV12-3 or TRBV12-4 to TRBJ1-6; 8 bases match TRBD1. CDR3 size: 13 residues. J lost 5 bases, V lost 6 bases, and 0 bases had no gene match. As DNA, the CDR3 is TGTGCCAGCAGGGGACAGGATAATTCACCCCTCCACTTT. It translates to CASRGQDNSPLHF.

This clonotype was observed a handful of times. V is TRBV4-1 and J is TRBJ2-1; TRBD2 agrees at 11 bases. V shed 1 base, J shed 3 bases, and the junction held 5 bases outside the gene matches. From germline, CDR1 is MGHRA and CDR2 YSYEKL. There are 17 residues in the CDR3. The chain's CDR3 is CASSQVGGTSGYNEQFF. The CDR3 coding sequence is TGCGCCAGCAGCCAAGTAGGCGGGACTAGCGGCTACAATGAGCAGTTCTTC.

This clonotype has only a few counts. V gene TRBV10-3 combines with J gene TRBJ2-1; 9 bases match TRBD2. The CDR3 length is 14 residues. Unmatched junction bases numbered 3, after V lost 3 bases and J lost 6 bases. Germline V gives CDR1 ENHRY, CDR2 SYGVKD. The CDR3 DNA sequence: TGTGCCATCAGTGATAGCGGGAGAATCAATGAGCAGTTCTTC. Translated, it gives CAISDSGRINEQFF.

V gene TRBV28 combines with J gene TRBJ2-7, with 8 bases fitting TRBD2. CDR3 length: 18 residues. Germline V gives CDR1 MDHEN, CDR2 SYDVKM. V trimming: 2 bases; J trimming: 2 bases; junction bases outside the gene matches: 14. The CDR3 nucleotides read TGTGCCAGCAGTTTAGGGCGTGGGCTAGCGGGCCTGACCTACGAGCAGTACGTC. Its translation: CASSLGRGLAGLTYEQYV.

This chain links TRBV6-1 with TRBJ2-5, with D perhaps assigned TRBD1 or TRBD2 (5 bases each). Per the germline V gene, CDR1 is MNHNS and CDR2 is SASEGT. Trimming took 5 bases from V and 4 from J, leaving 14 bases between them. The CDR3 sequence is 14 residues long. CDR3 protein: CASSPGRILETQYF. DNA for the CDR3: TGTGCCAGCAGTCCGGGACGGATCTTAGAGACCCAGTACTTC.

In its sample, this clonotype was seen many times. Sequence at one end of the junction differs from germline and may be a read error. V usage is TRBV5-1 and J usage is TRBJ2-3; the D gene is possibly TRBD2 (5 bases). The CDR3 contains 12 residues. Germline CDR1 reads SGHRS; CDR2 reads YFSETQ. CDR3 in amino acids: CASSPTGDTQYF. CDR3 coding DNA: TGTGCCAGCAGCCCGACGGGGGATACGCAGTATTTT. Filled out from reference TRBV5-1 and TRBJ2-3, the complete variable domain reads KAGVTQTPRYLIKTRGQQVTLSCSPISGHRSVSWYQQTPGQGLQFLFEYFSETQRNKGNFPGRFSGRQFSNSRSEMNVSTLELGDSALYLCASSPTGDTQYFGPGTRLTVL.

This clonotype was seen only a few times. The rearrangement links TRBV5-1 to TRBJ1-1, with 12 bases aligning to TRBD1. The V gene's germline CDR1 is SGHRS and CDR2 YFSETQ. V shed 2 bases and J 5 bases; nucleotides not matched to a gene: 7. This CDR3 is 16 amino acids long. CDR3 protein: CASSFGTGGLVTEAFF. CDR3 DNA: TGCGCCAGCAGCTTTGGGACAGGGGGCTTGGTTACTGAAGCTTTCTTT.

CDR3 residues: CASSLGGGQGRSETQYF. The CDR3 DNA reads TGTGCCAGCAGTTTGGGGGGTGGGCAGGGGAGATCGGAGACCCAGTACTTC. J is TRBJ2-5 and V is TRBV28; D possibly matches TRBD1 or TRBD2 (6 bases each). Trimming shortened V by 3 bases and J by 5 bases, and 22 bases separated the two germline ends. The CDR3 has 17 amino acids. Per germline, CDR1 MDHEN and CDR2 SYDVKM.

This clonotype was counted many times. This rearrangement joins TRBV12-3 or TRBV12-4 to TRBJ2-4; possible D gene TRBD1, 5 bases. The CDR3 runs 13 residues. The V and J ends lost 1 base and 11 bases respectively, with 12 bases between them. The CDR3 DNA reads as TGTGCCAGCAGTTTAGGAGACAGTGACCTTCAGTACTTC. Translation: CASSLGDSDLQYF.

In its sample, this clonotype was seen once. This rearrangement joins TRBV18 to TRBJ2-1, with unresolved D. V was cut by 3 bases and J by 0 bases, with 12 bases left in between. CDR1 is KGHSH and CDR2 is LQKENI in the germline V gene. This CDR3 comprises 16 residues. Written as DNA, the CDR3 is TGTGCCAGCTCACCCTCTCGACTGTACTCCTACAATGAGCAGTTCTTC. Translation: CASSPSRLYSYNEQFF.

This clonotype was picked up a small number of times. The V and J genes are TRBV12-3 or TRBV12-4 and TRBJ2-3; tentative D call: TRBD1 (6 bases). The CDR3 is 14 amino acids. V gave up 4 bases and J gave up 1 base, with 9 bases separating them. CDR3 in amino acids: CASSSRGRTDTQYF. The CDR3 region has the DNA TGTGCCAGCAGTTCCAGGGGACGCACAGATACGCAGTATTTT.

This clonotype was detected only a few times. The V call is TRBV20-1, the J call TRBJ1-1; 10 positions match TRBD1. Germline trimming cut 4 bases from V and 7 bases from J; bases unmatched to any gene: 9. CDR1 and CDR2 from the germline V gene are DFQATT and SNEGSKA (reference sequence). CDR3 size: 14 residues. The CDR3 protein is CSAKVGGTGDEAFF. The CDR3, as DNA: TGCAGTGCTAAGGTCGGGGGGACAGGGGATGAAGCTTTCTTT.